These T cell receptor beta chains were read from a single sample in a study of PD-L1 blockade in urothelial cancer. Assay: immunoSEQ multiplex PCR; the TCRdb copy retains only in-frame clones and omits some. The sample carries 70,000 to 85,000 clones, roughly 90% recorded once. This material consisted of PBMCs, taken around atezolizumab (anti-PD-L1) treatment. The source is a man aged 65 to 85 with urothelial cancer. The CDR3 runs from the conserved cysteine through the conserved F or W. Each record gives: clone size, J gene, D gene, CDR3 length, V gene, CDR3 protein, CDR3 DNA. A D gene is named only where the DNA matches it firmly. The size field is filled for only some rows; it gives once, few, many or a size class.

once	TRBJ2-3	TRBD2	18	TRBV19	CASSIDRASGGSTDTQYF	TGTGCCAGTAGTATAGATCGGGCTAGCGGAGGTAGCACAGATACGCAGTATTTT
NA	TRBJ2-2	TRBD2	16	TRBV19	CASSIDPGGGTGELFF	TGTGCCAGTAGTATAGATCCGGGAGGAGGCACCGGGGAGCTGTTTTTT
NA	TRBJ2-3	TRBD2	14	TRBV2	CASSSGFSRDTQYF	TGTGCCAGCTCTAGCGGATTTAGCAGAGATACGCAGTATTTT
NA	TRBJ2-1	TRBD2	15	TRBV7-9	CASSLATSGTNEQFF	TGTGCCAGCAGCTTAGCGACTAGCGGGACCAATGAGCAGTTCTTC
NA	TRBJ1-4	NA	15	TRBV28	CASSLGQLRREKLFF	TGTGCCAGCAGTTTAGGTCAGTTGAGGCGTGAAAAACTGTTTTTT
NA	TRBJ2-5	TRBD1	14	TRBV6-5	CASSSQGHEETQYF	TGTGCCAGCAGTTCACAGGGGCATGAAGAGACCCAGTACTTC
NA	TRBJ2-5	TRBD2	13	TRBV29-1	CSVQTSGRETQYF	TGCAGCGTTCAGACTAGCGGGCGGGAGACCCAGTACTTC
NA	TRBJ1-5	NA	13	TRBV18	CASSRDYNQPQHF	TGTGCCAGCTCAAGGGACTACAATCAGCCCCAGCATTTT
NA	TRBJ2-5	TRBD1	19	TRBV19	CASSIDPTLGTGGFETQYF	TGTGCCAGTAGTATAGATCCGACCCTCGGGACAGGGGGGTTTGAGACCCAGTACTTC
NA	TRBJ2-4	NA	14	TRBV2	CASIIRGGKNIQYF	TGTGCCAGCATTATACGGGGAGGCAAAAACATTCAGTACTTC
NA	TRBJ2-7	NA	13	TRBV9	CASSVEFDYEQYF	TGTGCCAGCAGCGTGGAGTTCGACTACGAGCAGTACTTC
NA	TRBJ2-7	NA	15	TRBV7-9	CASSLGFLQGNEQYF	TGTGCCAGCAGCTTAGGCTTCTTACAGGGTAACGAGCAGTACTTC
NA	TRBJ2-5	TRBD1	15	TRBV10-2	CASSVTGGPGETQYF	TGCGCCAGCAGTGTGACAGGGGGCCCAGGAGAGACCCAGTACTTC